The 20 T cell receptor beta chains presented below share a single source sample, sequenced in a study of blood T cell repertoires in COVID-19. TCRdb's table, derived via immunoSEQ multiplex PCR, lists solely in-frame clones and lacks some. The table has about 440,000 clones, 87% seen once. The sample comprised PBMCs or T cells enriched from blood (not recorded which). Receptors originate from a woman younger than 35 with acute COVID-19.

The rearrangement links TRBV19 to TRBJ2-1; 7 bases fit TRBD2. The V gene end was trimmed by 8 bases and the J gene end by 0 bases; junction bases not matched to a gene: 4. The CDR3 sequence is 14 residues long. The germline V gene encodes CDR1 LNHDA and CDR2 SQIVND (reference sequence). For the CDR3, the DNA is TGTGCCAGTGGGGGGGTCGACTCCTACAATGAGCAGTTCTTC. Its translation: CASGGVDSYNEQFF.

In DNA form, the CDR3 reads TGTGCCAGCTCACCTATGACTAGCGGGTACCGGGAGCAGTACTTC. This encodes CASSPMTSGYREQYF. The rearrangement links TRBV18 to TRBJ2-7, with 10 positions matching TRBD2. The CDR3 covers 15 residues. Germline V gives CDR1 KGHSH, CDR2 LQKENI. V was clipped by 3 bases and J by 7 bases; unmatched bases: 9.

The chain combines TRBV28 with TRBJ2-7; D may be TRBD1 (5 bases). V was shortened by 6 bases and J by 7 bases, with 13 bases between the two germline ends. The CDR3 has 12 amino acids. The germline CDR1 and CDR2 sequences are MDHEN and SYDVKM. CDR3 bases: TGTGCCAGCAGGGGGCCCTTAGGAGAGCAGTACTTC. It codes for CASRGPLGEQYF.

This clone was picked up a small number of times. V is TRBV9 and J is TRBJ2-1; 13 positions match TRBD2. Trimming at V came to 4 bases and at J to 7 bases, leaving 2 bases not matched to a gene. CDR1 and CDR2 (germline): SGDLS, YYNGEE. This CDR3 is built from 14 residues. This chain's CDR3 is CASSWTSGRNEQFF. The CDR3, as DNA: TGTGCCAGCAGCTGGACTAGCGGGAGAAATGAGCAGTTCTTC. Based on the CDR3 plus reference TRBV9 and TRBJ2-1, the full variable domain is DSGVTQTPKHLITATGQRVTLRCSPRSGDLSVYWYQQSLDQGLQFLIQYYNGEERAKGNILERFSAQQFPDLHSELNLSSLELGDSALYFCASSWTSGRNEQFFGPGTRLTVL.

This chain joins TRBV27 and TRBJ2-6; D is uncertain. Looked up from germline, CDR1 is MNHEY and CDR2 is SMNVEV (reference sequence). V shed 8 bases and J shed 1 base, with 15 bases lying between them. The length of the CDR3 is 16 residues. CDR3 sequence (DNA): TGTGCCAGCTCGGAGTTTTTGTTGTCTGGGGCCAACGTCCTGACTTTC. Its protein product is CASSEFLLSGANVLTF.

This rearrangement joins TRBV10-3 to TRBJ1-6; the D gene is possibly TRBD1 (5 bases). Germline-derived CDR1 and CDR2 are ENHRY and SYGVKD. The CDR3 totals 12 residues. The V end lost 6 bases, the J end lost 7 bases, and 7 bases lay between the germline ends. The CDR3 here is CAISRQNSPLHF. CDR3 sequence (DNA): TGTGCCATCAGCCGACAGAATTCACCCCTCCACTTT.

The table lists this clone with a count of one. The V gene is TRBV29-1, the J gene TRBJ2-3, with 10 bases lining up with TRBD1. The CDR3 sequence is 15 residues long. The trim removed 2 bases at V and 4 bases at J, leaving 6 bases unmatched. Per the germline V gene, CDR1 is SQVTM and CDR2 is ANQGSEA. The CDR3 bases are TGCAGCGTTGAAAGGGGACAGGGGATTTCAGATACGCAGTATTTT. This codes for CSVERGQGISDTQYF.

DNA of the CDR3: TGTGCCAGCAGTGACGTCGGGGGTCAGCCCCAGCATTTT. Amino acid sequence: CASSDVGGQPQHF. The rearrangement links TRBV6-1 to TRBJ1-5, with D possibly being TRBD1 (5 bases). The germline CDR1 and CDR2 sequences are MNHNS and SASEGT. The CDR3 covers 13 residues. V gave up 3 bases and J gave up 6 bases, with 9 bases separating them.

CDR3 residues: CATRMGQWDSPLHF. CDR3 DNA sequence: TGTGCCACCAGAATGGGGCAGTGGGATTCACCCCTCCACTTT. This chain links TRBV15 with TRBJ1-6; D might be TRBD1 (5 bases). Trimming removed 6 bases at V and 8 bases at J, with 14 bases between. The germline V gene has CDR1 LNHNV and CDR2 YYDKDF (reference sequence). The CDR3 runs to 14 residues.

CDR3 loop: CASSKTGASYEQYF. CDR3 DNA sequence: TGTGCCAGCAGCAAAACAGGGGCCTCCTACGAGCAGTACTTC. The chain combines TRBV5-4 with TRBJ2-7, with TRBD1 identical over 7 bases. The CDR3 sequence is 14 residues long. The junction had 4 bases not matched to a gene; V was cut back by 4 bases and J by 0 bases. Germline assignment: CDR1 SGHNT and CDR2 YYREEE (reference sequence).

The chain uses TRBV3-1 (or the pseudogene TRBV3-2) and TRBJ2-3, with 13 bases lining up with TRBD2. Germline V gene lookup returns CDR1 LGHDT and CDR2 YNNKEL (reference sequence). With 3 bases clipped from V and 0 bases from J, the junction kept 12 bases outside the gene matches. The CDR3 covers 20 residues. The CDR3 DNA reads TGTGCCAGCAGCCATCCCGGGACTAGCGGGACTAGTACTAGCACAGATACGCAGTATTTT. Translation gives CASSHPGTSGTSTSTDTQYF.

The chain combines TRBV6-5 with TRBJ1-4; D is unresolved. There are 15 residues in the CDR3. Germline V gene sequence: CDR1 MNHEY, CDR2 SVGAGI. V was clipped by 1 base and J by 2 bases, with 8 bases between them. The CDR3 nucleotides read TGTGCCAGCAGTTACTACAGAACGACTAATGAAAAACTGTTTTTT. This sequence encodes CASSYYRTTNEKLFF.

Here the CDR3 reads CASSAMDTYGYTF. Here the CDR3 DNA reads TGTGCCAGCAGCGCTATGGACACGTATGGCTACACCTTC. The chain recombines TRBV9 with TRBJ1-2, with D possibly matching TRBD1 (5 bases). V lost 3 bases to trimming and J lost 5 bases, with 11 bases between them. The germline V gene has CDR1 SGDLS and CDR2 YYNGEE. The CDR3 runs 13 residues. The full variable domain, in which reference TRBV9 and TRBJ1-2 provide the parts outside the CDR3, is DSGVTQTPKHLITATGQRVTLRCSPRSGDLSVYWYQQSLDQGLQFLIQYYNGEERAKGNILERFSAQQFPDLHSELNLSSLELGDSALYFCASSAMDTYGYTFGSGTRLTVV.

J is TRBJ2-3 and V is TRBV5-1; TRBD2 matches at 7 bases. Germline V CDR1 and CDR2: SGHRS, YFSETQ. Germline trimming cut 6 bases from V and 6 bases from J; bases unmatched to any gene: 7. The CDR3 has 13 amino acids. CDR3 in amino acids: CASTIAGADTQYF. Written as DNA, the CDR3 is TGCGCCAGCACTATTGCGGGAGCCGATACGCAGTATTTT.

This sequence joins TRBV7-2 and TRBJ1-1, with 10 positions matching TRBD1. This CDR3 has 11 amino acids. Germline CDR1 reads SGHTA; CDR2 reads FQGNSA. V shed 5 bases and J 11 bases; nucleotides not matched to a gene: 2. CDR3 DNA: TGTGCCAGCAGCATGGGACAGGGGGCTTTCTTT. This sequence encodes CASSMGQGAFF.

In DNA form, the CDR3 reads TGCGCCAGCAGTACTGGGACTAGCGGGGCCGTAGAGAGCACAGATACGCAGTATTTT. Protein product: CASSTGTSGAVESTDTQYF. The rearrangement joins TRBV10-1 to TRBJ2-3, with 13 bases lining up with TRBD2. The CDR3 covers 19 residues. The trim removed 5 bases at V and 0 bases at J, leaving 11 bases unmatched. Germline-derived CDR1 and CDR2 are WNHNN and SYGVQD (reference sequence).

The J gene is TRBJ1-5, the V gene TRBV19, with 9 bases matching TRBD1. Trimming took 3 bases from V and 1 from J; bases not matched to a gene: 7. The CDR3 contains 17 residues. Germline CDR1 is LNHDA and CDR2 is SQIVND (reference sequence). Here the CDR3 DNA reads TGTGCCAGTAGTATTCTACAGGGGGCGGGAAGCAATCAGCCCCAGCATTTT. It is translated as CASSILQGAGSNQPQHF.

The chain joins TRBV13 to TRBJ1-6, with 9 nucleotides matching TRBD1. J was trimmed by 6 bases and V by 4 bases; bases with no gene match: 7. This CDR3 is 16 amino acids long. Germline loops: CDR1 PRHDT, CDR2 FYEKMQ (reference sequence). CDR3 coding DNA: TGTGCCAGCAGCTACCATCGGGACAGGGTTAATTCACCCCTCCACTTT. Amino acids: CASSYHRDRVNSPLHF.

The CDR3 region is CASSLRDSGEQYF. Written as DNA, the CDR3 is TGTGCCAGCAGCCTCCGGGACTCAGGGGAGCAGTACTTC. V and J are TRBV3-1 (or the pseudogene TRBV3-2) and TRBJ2-7; tentative D call: TRBD2 (6 bases). Trimming shortened V by 4 bases and J by 7 bases, and 14 bases separated the two germline ends. CDR3 size: 13 residues. Germline CDR1 is LGHDT and CDR2 is YNNKEL (reference sequence).

The CDR3 loop reads CASSVELAASHNEQFF. The CDR3 nucleotides read TGTGCCAGCAGCGTAGAACTAGCGGCCTCTCACAATGAGCAGTTCTTC. V is TRBV9 and J is TRBJ2-1; 8 bases are a match to TRBD2. The ends lost 0 bases at V and 5 bases at J; junction bases unmatched: 7. The CDR3 sequence is 16 residues long. Germline CDR1 is SGDLS and CDR2 is YYNGEE.